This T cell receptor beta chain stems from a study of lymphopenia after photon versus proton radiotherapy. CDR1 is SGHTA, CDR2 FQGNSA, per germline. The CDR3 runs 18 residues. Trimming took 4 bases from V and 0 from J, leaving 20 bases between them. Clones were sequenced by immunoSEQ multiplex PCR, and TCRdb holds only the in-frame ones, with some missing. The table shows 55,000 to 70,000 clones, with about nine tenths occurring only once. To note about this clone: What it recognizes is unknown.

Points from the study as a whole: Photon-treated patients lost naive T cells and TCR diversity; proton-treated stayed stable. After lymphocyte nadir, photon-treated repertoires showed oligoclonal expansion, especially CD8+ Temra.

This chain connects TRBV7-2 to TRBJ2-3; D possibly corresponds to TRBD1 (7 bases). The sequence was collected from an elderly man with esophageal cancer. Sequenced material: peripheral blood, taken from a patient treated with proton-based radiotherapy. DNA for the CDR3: TGTGCCAGCAGCTCCCCCAGGGGGGTAGCGGCTAGCACAGATACGCAGTATTTT. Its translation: CASSSPRGVAASTDTQYF.